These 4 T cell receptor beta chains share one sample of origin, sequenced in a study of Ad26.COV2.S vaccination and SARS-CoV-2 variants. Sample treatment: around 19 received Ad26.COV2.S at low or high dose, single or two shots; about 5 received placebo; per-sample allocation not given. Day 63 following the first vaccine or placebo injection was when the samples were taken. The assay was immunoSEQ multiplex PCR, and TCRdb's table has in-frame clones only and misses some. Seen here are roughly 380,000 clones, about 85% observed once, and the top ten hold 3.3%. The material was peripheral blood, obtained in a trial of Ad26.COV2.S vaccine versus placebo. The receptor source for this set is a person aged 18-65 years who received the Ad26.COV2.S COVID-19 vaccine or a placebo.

The CDR3 DNA sequence: TGTGCCAGCAGTCCCCATGTGGGGGTTGCGGGAGGGGGGGAGACCCAGTACTTC. Encoded protein: CASSPHVGVAGGGETQYF. The chain employs TRBV28 and TRBJ2-5, with 9 bases fitting TRBD2. Per the germline V gene, CDR1 is MDHEN and CDR2 is SYDVKM. This CDR3 is built from 18 residues. The trim removed 5 bases at V and 5 bases at J, leaving 18 bases unmatched.

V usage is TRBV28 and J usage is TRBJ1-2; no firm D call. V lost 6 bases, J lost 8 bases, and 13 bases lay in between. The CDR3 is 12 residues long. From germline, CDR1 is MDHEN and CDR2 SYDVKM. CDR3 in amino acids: CASSPWQSGYTF. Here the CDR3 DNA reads TGTGCCAGCAGCCCCTGGCAGAGCGGCTACACCTTC.

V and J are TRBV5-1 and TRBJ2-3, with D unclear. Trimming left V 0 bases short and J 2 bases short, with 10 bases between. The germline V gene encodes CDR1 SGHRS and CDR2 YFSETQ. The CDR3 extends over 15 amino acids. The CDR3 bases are TGCGCCAGCAGCTTGGGCAGGACCCACACAGATACGCAGTATTTT. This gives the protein CASSLGRTHTDTQYF.

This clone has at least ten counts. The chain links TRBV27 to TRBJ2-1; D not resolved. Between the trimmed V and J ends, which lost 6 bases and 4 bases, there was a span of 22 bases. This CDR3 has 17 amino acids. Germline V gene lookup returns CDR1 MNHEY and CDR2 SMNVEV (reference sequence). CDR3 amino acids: CASSPMSVDRRYNEQFF. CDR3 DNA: TGTGCCAGCAGCCCAATGTCCGTCGACCGGCGGTACAATGAGCAGTTCTTC.